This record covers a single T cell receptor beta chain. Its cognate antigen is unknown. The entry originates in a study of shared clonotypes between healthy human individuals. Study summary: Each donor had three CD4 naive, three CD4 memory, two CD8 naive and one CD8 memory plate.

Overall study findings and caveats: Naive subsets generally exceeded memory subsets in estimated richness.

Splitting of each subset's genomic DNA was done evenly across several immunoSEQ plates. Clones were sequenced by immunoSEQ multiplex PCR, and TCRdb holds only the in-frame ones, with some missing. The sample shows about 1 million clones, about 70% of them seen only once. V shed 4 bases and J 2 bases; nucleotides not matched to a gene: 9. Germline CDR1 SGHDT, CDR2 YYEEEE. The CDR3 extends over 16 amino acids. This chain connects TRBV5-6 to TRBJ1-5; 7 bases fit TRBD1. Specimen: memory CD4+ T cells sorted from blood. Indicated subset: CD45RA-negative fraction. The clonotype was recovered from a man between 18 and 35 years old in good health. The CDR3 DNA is TGTGCCAGCAGCCCCCGACAGGGAAGGGGCAATCAGCCCCAGCATTTT. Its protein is CASSPRQGRGNQPQHF. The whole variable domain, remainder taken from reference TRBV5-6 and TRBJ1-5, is DAGVTQSPTHLIKTRGQQVTLRCSPKSGHDTVSWYQQALGQGPQFIFQYYEEEERQRGNFPDRFSGHQFPNYSSELNVNALLLGDSALYLCASSPRQGRGNQPQHFGDGTRLSIL.